These 31 T cell receptor beta chains were sequenced from one sample in a study of T-cell reconstitution after alpha-beta-depleted transplantation in children. It was with unique molecular identifiers that the TCRbeta library was prepared. TCRdb fed the PCR reads into MiXCR, producing one record per CDR3 protein. The table has more than 60,000 distinct CDR3 sequences, 6% to 8.5% seen once. The sample here was PBMCs from the stem cell graft donor, taken from the stem cell graft. Receptors were obtained from a human donor who donated a stem cell graft to a child with acute lymphoblastic leukemia.

This clonotype was counted at least ten times. The J gene is TRBJ1-1, the V gene TRBV19; TRBD1 might be the D (6 bases). V lost 5 bases, J lost 1 base, and 11 bases lay in between. The CDR3 has 14 amino acids. Germline V lookup: CDR1 LNHDA, CDR2 SQIVND (reference sequence). This CDR3 is CASSEQGRNTEAFF. The CDR3 DNA reads TGTGCCAGTAGTGAACAGGGAAGGAACACTGAAGCTTTCTTT.

This clonotype was picked up many times. V gene TRBV6-2 or TRBV6-3 combines with J gene TRBJ2-7; possibly TRBD2 for D (6 bases). Trimming shortened V by 8 bases and J by 2 bases, and 16 bases separated the two germline ends. This CDR3 region has 14 residues. Germline V lookup: CDR1 MNHEY, CDR2 SVGEGT. CDR3 region: CASRPIGGAYEQYF. The CDR3 nucleotides read TGTGCCAGCCGACCTATTGGCGGGGCCTACGAGCAGTACTTC.

This clonotype was seen ten or more times. The chain combines TRBV4-1 with TRBJ2-7; maybe TRBD1 (5 bases). With 1 base removed from V and 2 bases from J, the gap between germline ends came to 9 bases. Germline values: CDR1 MGHRA, CDR2 YSYEKL. There are 14 residues in the CDR3. The CDR3, as DNA: TGCGCCAGCAGCCAAGGGGGCAGGACCTACGAGCAGTACTTC. Translating it yields CASSQGGRTYEQYF.

This clonotype was seen only a few times. The chain combines TRBV5-1 with TRBJ2-7; no clear D. The V and J ends lost 0 bases and 2 bases respectively, with 15 bases between them. Germline CDR1 is SGHRS and CDR2 is YFSETQ. This CDR3 has 16 residues. CDR3: CASSLAWGRSTYEQYF. CDR3 nucleotide sequence: TGCGCCAGCAGCTTGGCCTGGGGAAGGTCGACCTACGAGCAGTACTTC.

In this sample, this clonotype turned up many times. V usage is TRBV5-1 and J usage is TRBJ2-1; 9 bases map to TRBD2. The V segment lost 5 bases and the J segment 6 bases; nucleotides outside the gene matches: 9. Germline values: CDR1 SGHRS, CDR2 YFSETQ. The CDR3 runs 15 residues. In DNA form, the CDR3 reads TGCGCCAGCAGGATGGACAGTAGCGGGAGCAATGAGCAGTTCTTC. Translation gives CASRMDSSGSNEQFF.

This clonotype occurred a few times. The CDR3 is CASSDPGTSGRVIYNEQFF. For the CDR3, the DNA is TGTGCCAGTAGCGACCCCGGGACTAGCGGGAGGGTAATCTACAATGAGCAGTTCTTC. V gene TRBV19 combines with J gene TRBJ2-1, with 16 nucleotides matching TRBD2. The V segment lost 6 bases and the J segment 3 bases; nucleotides outside the gene matches: 11. The CDR3 is 19 residues long. CDR1 is LNHDA and CDR2 is SQIVND in the germline V gene (reference sequence).

This clonotype was detected many times. The chain uses TRBV6-5 and TRBJ2-1; the D is unclear. Germline V gene data show CDR1 as MNHEY and CDR2 as SVGAGI. Trimming took 7 bases from V and 0 from J, leaving 10 bases between them. The length of the CDR3 is 14 residues. The CDR3 bases are TGTGCCAGCACCCTCTATCCCTCCTACAATGAGCAGTTCTTC. Translating gives CASTLYPSYNEQFF.

This clonotype was observed at least ten times. The genes are TRBV9 and TRBJ2-3, with D uncertain. The germline gives CDR1 SGDLS, CDR2 YYNGEE. The CDR3 extends over 15 amino acids. V was trimmed by 0 bases and J by 1 base, leaving 9 bases between them. In DNA form, the CDR3 reads TGTGCCAGCAGCGTAGATCCGACTCGCACAGATACGCAGTATTTT. This codes for CASSVDPTRTDTQYF. The variable domain in full, completed from reference TRBV9 and TRBJ2-3, reads DSGVTQTPKHLITATGQRVTLRCSPRSGDLSVYWYQQSLDQGLQFLIQYYNGEERAKGNILERFSAQQFPDLHSELNLSSLELGDSALYFCASSVDPTRTDTQYFGPGTRLTVL.

The chain combines TRBV7-2 with TRBJ1-6; D is undetermined. The CDR3 spans 13 residues. The germline V and J ends were trimmed by 4 bases and 11 bases, with 12 bases remaining between them. Germline CDR1 reads SGHTA; CDR2 reads FQGNSA. The CDR3 region is CASSSDQITPLHF. The CDR3, as DNA: TGTGCCAGCAGCTCCGATCAGATAACACCCCTCCACTTT. The full variable domain, rest sourced from reference TRBV7-2 and TRBJ1-6, is GAGVSQSPSNKVTEKGKDVELRCDPISGHTALYWYRQSLGQGLEFLIYFQGNSAPDKSGLPSDRFSAERTGGSVSTLTIQRTQQEDSAVYLCASSSDQITPLHFGNGTRLTVT.

This clonotype appeared many times. The chain links TRBV20-1 to TRBJ2-1; D may match TRBD1 or TRBD2 (5 bases each). Germline assignment: CDR1 DFQATT and CDR2 SNEGSKA (reference sequence). V gave up 3 bases and J gave up 2 bases, with 11 bases separating them. This CDR3 is built from 14 residues. DNA of the CDR3: TGCAGTGCTAGGGGGCGGGTGGCCTACAATGAGCAGTTCTTC. Its translation is CSARGRVAYNEQFF.

At least ten counts were recorded for this clonotype. This chain connects TRBV5-1 to TRBJ2-3; D not resolved. Germline lookup yields CDR1 SGHRS and CDR2 YFSETQ. CDR3 length: 11 residues. The germline V and J ends were trimmed by 4 bases and 6 bases, with 6 bases remaining between them. The CDR3 DNA reads as TGCGCCAGCAGCGAGGCGGATACGCAGTATTTT. Its translation: CASSEADTQYF.

This clonotype was recorded at least ten times. This chain joins TRBV5-1 and TRBJ2-7, with 12 bases matching TRBD2. The CDR3 loop spans 16 amino acids. The V and J ends lost 3 bases and 6 bases, in that order; junction bases with no gene match: 10. In germline, CDR1 is SGHRS, CDR2 YFSETQ. CDR3 sequence: CASSSASGGANGEQYF. In DNA, the CDR3 is TGCGCCAGCAGCTCAGCTAGCGGGGGGGCCAATGGCGAGCAGTACTTC.

This clonotype appeared many times. CDR3: CASSGGIASSYGYTF. DNA of the CDR3: TGTGCCAGCAGCGGGGGAATCGCGTCGAGCTATGGCTACACCTTC. The chain employs TRBV9 and TRBJ1-2; no reliable D call. In germline, CDR1 is SGDLS, CDR2 YYNGEE. This CDR3 comprises 15 residues. The germline V and J ends were trimmed by 3 bases and 4 bases, with 16 bases remaining between them.

This clonotype was detected many times. The chain uses TRBV20-1 and TRBJ2-3; D not certain. The CDR3 consists of 13 residues. Germline lookup yields CDR1 DFQATT and CDR2 SNEGSKA (reference sequence). Trimming left V 5 bases short and J 2 bases short, with 11 bases between. The CDR3 DNA reads as TGCAGTGCTTACCTGGGATCCACAGATACGCAGTATTTT. It yields the protein CSAYLGSTDTQYF.

The chain recombines TRBV28 with TRBJ1-5, with a tentative D call TRBD1 (6 bases). Germline CDR1 is MDHEN and CDR2 is SYDVKM. This CDR3 has 13 amino acids. The V and J ends lost 3 bases and 6 bases respectively, with 9 bases between them. This chain's CDR3 is CASSFRGIQPQHF. The DNA of the CDR3 is TGTGCCAGCAGTTTCAGGGGCATTCAGCCCCAGCATTTT.

This clonotype appeared many times. The V gene is TRBV12-3 or TRBV12-4, the J gene TRBJ1-5; the D gene is possibly TRBD1 (5 bases). V shed 2 bases and J shed 2 bases, with 10 bases lying between them. The CDR3 has 15 amino acids. The CDR3 protein is CASSLRGTGNQPQHF. The CDR3 bases are TGTGCCAGCAGTTTAAGGGGTACAGGCAATCAGCCCCAGCATTTT.

The rearrangement links TRBV7-9 to TRBJ2-7; D is possibly TRBD1 (6 bases). Germline CDR1 reads SEHNR; CDR2 reads FQNEAQ (reference sequence). Trimming removed 5 bases at V and 2 bases at J, with 16 bases between. The CDR3 is made up of 15 amino acids. The CDR3 DNA follows: TGTGCCAGCAGCGCCATGACAGGAGTAGCCTACGAGCAGTACTTC. This sequence encodes CASSAMTGVAYEQYF.

This clonotype was detected many times. The chain carries TRBV5-1 and TRBJ1-4; D remains ambiguous. The CDR3 loop spans 16 amino acids. In germline, CDR1 is SGHRS, CDR2 YFSETQ. V lost 4 bases and J lost 5, with 18 bases in between. The CDR3 DNA reads TGCGCCAGCAGCCCCGGTAGGGTCAGAACGAATGAAAAACTGTTTTTT. It encodes CASSPGRVRTNEKLFF.

This clonotype was seen at least ten times. The rearrangement joins TRBV6-1 to TRBJ1-4; tentatively, D is TRBD1 (5 bases). Trimming removed 7 bases from V and 8 bases from J, with 20 bases in between. In germline, CDR1 is MNHNS, CDR2 SASEGT. The CDR3 covers 15 residues. CDR3 bases: TGTGCCAGCACCCCCGGGGGGTCCAGAGGGGAAAAACTGTTTTTT. The encoded protein is CASTPGGSRGEKLFF.

Ten or more counts support this clonotype. The V and J genes are TRBV3-1 and TRBJ2-5, with D perhaps matching TRBD1 (6 bases). Germline-derived CDR1 and CDR2 are LGHDT and YNNKEL (reference sequence). This CDR3 is built from 18 residues. V was cut by 4 bases and J by 4 bases, with 25 bases left in between. CDR3 sequence (DNA): TGTGCCAGCAGCCCCCCTGGTCGGATCACAGGGCAGGTAGAGACCCAGTACTTC. Protein: CASSPPGRITGQVETQYF.

Ten or more counts support this clonotype. This chain joins TRBV7-8 and TRBJ1-1; 7 positions match TRBD1. The V gene end was trimmed by 2 bases and the J gene end by 6 bases; junction bases not matched to a gene: 9. CDR3 length: 15 amino acids. The germline V gene encodes CDR1 SGHVS and CDR2 FQNEAQ. CDR3 sequence: CASSLNRQGRAEAFF. CDR3 nucleotide sequence: TGTGCCAGCAGCTTAAACCGACAGGGAAGGGCTGAAGCTTTCTTT. The whole variable domain, remainder taken from reference TRBV7-8 and TRBJ1-1, is GAGVSQSPRYKVAKRGQDVALRCDPISGHVSLFWYQQALGQGPEFLTYFQNEAQLDKSGLPSDRFFAERPEGSVSTLKIQRTQQEDSAVYLCASSLNRQGRAEAFFGQGTRLTVV.

This clonotype was counted only a few times. The chain recombines TRBV4-2 with TRBJ2-7, with 8 bases matching TRBD2. The CDR3 loop spans 18 amino acids. Germline V gene sequence: CDR1 LGHNA, CDR2 YNFKEQ. The V segment lost 0 bases and the J segment 0 bases; nucleotides outside the gene matches: 10. CDR3: CASSQDLGSGGSSYEQYF. The CDR3, as DNA: TGTGCCAGCAGCCAAGACCTGGGGAGCGGGGGAAGCTCCTACGAGCAGTACTTC.

The chain recombines TRBV11-2 with TRBJ1-4, with a weak D call TRBD1 (5 bases). CDR3 size: 15 residues. Trimming removed 4 bases at V and 0 bases at J, with 9 bases between. Germline V CDR1 and CDR2: SGHAT, FQNNGV. Written as DNA, the CDR3 is TGTGCCAGCAGCTCTCCGGGGGCAACTAATGAAAAACTGTTTTTT. Protein sequence: CASSSPGATNEKLFF. The full variable domain, with the rest looked up from reference TRBV11-2 and TRBJ1-4, is EAGVAQSPRYKIIEKRQSVAFWCNPISGHATLYWYQQILGQGPKLLIQFQNNGVVDDSQLPKDRFSAERLKGVDSTLKIQPAKLEDSAVYLCASSSPGATNEKLFFGSGTQLSVL.

This clonotype was seen ten or more times. V is TRBV7-9 and J is TRBJ1-4, with TRBD1 as a possible D gene (5 bases). V was pared by 5 bases and J by 4 bases, with 17 bases between. The CDR3 covers 16 residues. Germline CDR1 reads SEHNR; CDR2 reads FQNEAQ (reference sequence). CDR3 nucleotides: TGTGCCAGCAGCCCCGACGGCAGGGCCCTTAATGAAAAACTGTTTTTT. This sequence encodes CASSPDGRALNEKLFF.

This clonotype was recorded many times. The CDR3 loop reads CASSLEGRASGTDTQYF. The CDR3, as DNA: TGTGCCAGCAGCTTAGAAGGACGGGCTAGCGGCACAGATACGCAGTATTTT. The V gene is TRBV11-2, the J gene TRBJ2-3, with D possibly TRBD2 on 6 matching bases. The CDR3 extends over 17 amino acids. V lost 0 bases and J 1 base, leaving 14 bases between the germline ends. Germline V CDR1 and CDR2: SGHAT, FQNNGV.

This chain links TRBV20-1 with TRBJ1-1; D may be TRBD1 (6 bases). Germline values: CDR1 DFQATT, CDR2 SNEGSKA (reference sequence). The CDR3 sequence is 12 residues long. Trimming left V 0 bases short and J 7 bases short, with 9 bases between. The CDR3 protein is CSARDRGGEAFF. The CDR3 DNA follows: TGCAGTGCTAGAGATAGGGGGGGTGAAGCTTTCTTT.

This clonotype was observed many times. The J gene is TRBJ1-5, the V gene TRBV7-6, with unresolved D. V was pared by 1 base and J by 3 bases, with 4 bases between. Germline values: CDR1 SGHVS, CDR2 FNYEAQ. The CDR3 extends over 13 amino acids. As DNA, the CDR3 is TGTGCCAGCAGCTTAGATTTCAATCAGCCCCAGCATTTT. Residues: CASSLDFNQPQHF.

This clonotype showed up many times. This chain uses TRBV3-1 with TRBJ2-7; 8 positions agree with TRBD1. The length of the CDR3 is 15 residues. J was trimmed by 0 bases and V by 3 bases; bases with no gene match: 4. Germline CDR1 LGHDT, CDR2 YNNKEL (reference sequence). In nucleotides, the CDR3 is TGTGCCAGCAGCCACCCGGGACAGGCCTCCTACGAGCAGTACTTC. It yields the protein CASSHPGQASYEQYF.

This clonotype was detected only a few times. V gene TRBV11-2 combines with J gene TRBJ1-6; maybe TRBD1 (6 bases). CDR1 SGHAT and CDR2 FQNNGV come from the germline V gene. The V end was cut by 5 bases, the J end by 7 bases, with 18 bases between. The CDR3 is 16 amino acids. This chain's CDR3 is CASSPYGDTQNSPLHF. CDR3 coding DNA: TGTGCCAGCAGCCCTTATGGGGACACGCAAAATTCACCCCTCCACTTT. Full variable domain (rest looked up from reference TRBV11-2 and TRBJ1-6): EAGVAQSPRYKIIEKRQSVAFWCNPISGHATLYWYQQILGQGPKLLIQFQNNGVVDDSQLPKDRFSAERLKGVDSTLKIQPAKLEDSAVYLCASSPYGDTQNSPLHFGNGTRLTVT.

This clonotype was observed many times. The V and J genes are TRBV2 and TRBJ2-1, with D hard to call. Trimming removed 4 bases at V and 7 bases at J, with 5 bases between. CDR3 size: 11 residues. Germline V gene sequence: CDR1 SNHLY, CDR2 FYNNEI. The CDR3 region is CASSGRNEQFF. Written as DNA, the CDR3 is TGTGCCAGCAGTGGAAGAAATGAGCAGTTCTTC.

The sample holds many counts of this clonotype. This CDR3 reads CSVEESTGELFF. CDR3 coding DNA: TGCAGCGTTGAAGAAAGCACCGGGGAGCTGTTTTTT. V and J are TRBV29-1 and TRBJ2-2; D not certain. The germline gives CDR1 SQVTM, CDR2 ANQGSEA. V was pared by 0 bases and J by 4 bases, with 3 bases between. This CDR3 is 12 amino acids long.